These 25 T cell receptor beta chains came from one sample sequenced in a study of PD-1 blockade in classical Hodgkin lymphoma. Regarding time point: cycle 4 day 1 (C4D1), after five to seven weeks of nivolumab. Brentuximab vedotin exposure varied among the patients, all of whom had relapsed after autologous stem cell transplantation. Thawed PBMCs were the source of CD4+ T cells, purified by magnetic negative selection. Using immunoSEQ multiplex PCR, the repertoire was profiled, and TCRdb retains in-frame clones only, with some absent. The table has tens of thousands of clones, roughly 80% seen once. The sequencing here drew on CD4+ T cells from blood, taken before the fourth cycle of nivolumab. Receptors originate from a human donor with classical Hodgkin lymphoma.

This clone was counted once. This chain joins TRBV10-3 and TRBJ2-6; D gene uncertain. The germline CDR1 and CDR2 sequences are ENHRY and SYGVKD. V shed 4 bases and J shed 0 bases, with 7 bases lying between them. CDR3 length: 15 residues. As DNA, the CDR3 is TGTGCCATCAGTGCCCCTAACTCTGGGGCCAACGTCCTGACTTTC. As protein: CAISAPNSGANVLTF.

This clone was counted between two and nine times. The chain uses TRBV14 and TRBJ2-3; D remains ambiguous. The length of the CDR3 is 17 residues. The V end was cut by 0 bases, the J end by 2 bases, with 15 bases between. From germline, CDR1 is SGHDN and CDR2 FVKESK. Here the CDR3 reads CASSQDRSWDLTDTQYF. CDR3 DNA: TGTGCCAGCAGCCAAGATCGCAGTTGGGATCTCACAGATACGCAGTATTTT.

V and J are TRBV5-1 and TRBJ1-4, with 7 nucleotides matching TRBD1. Trimming removed 5 bases from V and 8 bases from J; junction bases left unmatched: 12. Germline assignment: CDR1 SGHRS and CDR2 YFSETQ. This CDR3 has 15 residues. CDR3 DNA: TGCGCCAGCAGTTCGGAGACAGGGCGTCGCGAAAAACTGTTTTTT. Its protein is CASSSETGRREKLFF.

This clone turned up a few times. V gene TRBV7-2 combines with J gene TRBJ1-2; no clear D gene. The CDR3 is 12 residues long. CDR1 and CDR2 from the germline V gene are SGHTA and FQGNSA. With 2 bases removed from V and 10 bases from J, the gap between germline ends came to 11 bases. In DNA form, the CDR3 reads TGTGCCAGCAGCTTAAACCGGGCCCACTACACCTTC. Translation: CASSLNRAHYTF.

The chain employs TRBV5-1 and TRBJ1-4; possibly TRBD1 for D (6 bases). With 2 bases removed from V and 7 bases from J, the gap between germline ends came to 18 bases. There are 16 residues in the CDR3. Germline CDR1 is SGHRS and CDR2 is YFSETQ. The CDR3 coding sequence is TGCGCCAGCAGCTTAGACGTGACAGGAGGGGGTGAAAAACTGTTTTTT. Protein product: CASSLDVTGGGEKLFF.

This clone came up a few times. The chain uses TRBV5-1 and TRBJ2-3, with D maybe TRBD2 (5 bases). V was trimmed by 1 base and J by 2 bases, leaving 14 bases between them. CDR1 and CDR2 from the germline V gene are SGHRS and YFSETQ. CDR3 length equals 16 residues. The CDR3 spells CASSLRLMEDTDTQYF. The CDR3 DNA sequence: TGCGCCAGCAGCTTGCGGTTAATGGAGGACACAGATACGCAGTATTTT.

The V gene is TRBV19, the J gene TRBJ1-4, with TRBD1 identical over 8 bases. Germline values: CDR1 LNHDA, CDR2 SQIVND (reference sequence). The ends lost 6 bases at V and 12 bases at J; junction bases unmatched: 12. This CDR3 contains 14 residues. The CDR3 reads CASSQDRVVPELFF. The CDR3 DNA is TGTGCCAGTAGCCAGGACAGGGTAGTTCCAGAACTGTTTTTT.

The V and J genes are TRBV7-9 and TRBJ1-1; unclear D gene. With 5 bases removed from V and 6 bases from J, the gap between germline ends came to 16 bases. Germline-derived CDR1 and CDR2 are SEHNR and FQNEAQ (reference sequence). The CDR3 extends over 14 amino acids. CDR3 amino acids: CASSAEVRAPEAFF. The DNA for the CDR3 is TGTGCCAGCAGCGCCGAGGTTCGGGCGCCTGAAGCTTTCTTT.

Turning to this clone: Other DNA sequences from this sample encode an identical CDR3 as well. This chain joins TRBV7-9 and TRBJ1-1; TRBD1 is a possible D gene (6 bases). Trimming pared 1 base from V and 2 bases from J, leaving 8 bases between. The CDR3 spans 14 residues. Germline lookup yields CDR1 SEHNR and CDR2 FQNEAQ (reference sequence). The CDR3 sequence is CASSLGGQNTEAFF. For the CDR3, the DNA is TGTGCCAGCAGCTTAGGGGGACAAAACACTGAAGCTTTCTTT.

The J gene is TRBJ1-1, the V gene TRBV6-6; D is ambiguous. This CDR3 comprises 14 residues. Trimming shortened V by 0 bases and J by 0 bases, and 5 bases separated the two germline ends. The germline gives CDR1 MNHNY, CDR2 SVGAGI (reference sequence). CDR3 sequence (DNA): TGTGCCAGCAGTTACTCCGGGGTGAACACTGAAGCTTTCTTT. This translates into CASSYSGVNTEAFF.

The chain is built from TRBV21-1 and TRBJ1-4. TRBV21-1 is designated a pseudogene. The CDR3 is made up of 12 amino acids. CDR3 sequence (DNA): TGTGCCAGCAGCAGGGGGGTCGGAGGACTGTTTTTT. Amino acids: CASSRGVGGLFF.

This clone was seen a single time. The chain carries TRBV7-9 and TRBJ2-3; a possible D gene is TRBD1 (5 bases). The CDR3 runs to 15 residues. Germline lookup yields CDR1 SEHNR and CDR2 FQNEAQ (reference sequence). V lost 7 bases and J lost 1, with 15 bases in between. CDR3 sequence (DNA): TGTGCCAGCACCCTCCTCAGGGCGGGCACAGATACGCAGTATTTT. Amino acid sequence: CASTLLRAGTDTQYF.

The chain is built from TRBV6-6 and TRBJ1-1; no clear D. CDR1 and CDR2 (germline): MNHNY, SVGAGI (reference sequence). Trimming took 5 bases from V and 0 from J, leaving 10 bases between them. This CDR3 region has 14 residues. CDR3 residues: CASSPGPMNTEAFF. CDR3 in DNA: TGTGCCAGCAGTCCAGGTCCCATGAACACTGAAGCTTTCTTT.

This chain joins TRBV5-1 and TRBJ2-2, with D perhaps matching TRBD1 (6 bases). V was shortened by 2 bases and J by 6 bases, with 14 bases between the two germline ends. The CDR3 length is 15 residues. Germline CDR1 and CDR2: SGHRS and YFSETQ. CDR3 sequence reads: CASSLRPRQAGELFF. The CDR3 nucleotides read TGCGCCAGCAGCTTACGACCTAGACAGGCCGGGGAGCTGTTTTTT.

V usage is TRBV28 and J usage is TRBJ2-6, with D maybe TRBD1 (5 bases). The CDR3 has 17 amino acids. V lost 7 bases to trimming and J lost 2 bases, with 18 bases between them. Germline V gene data show CDR1 as MDHEN and CDR2 as SYDVKM. CDR3 amino acids: CASNPGQGKAGANVLTF. The CDR3 region has the DNA TGTGCCAGCAACCCCGGGCAGGGAAAAGCTGGGGCCAACGTCCTGACTTTC.

J is TRBJ2-1 and V is TRBV29-1; no firm D call. CDR3 length: 13 amino acids. The germline V gene encodes CDR1 SQVTM and CDR2 ANQGSEA. V lost 4 bases to trimming and J lost 8 bases, with 15 bases between them. CDR3 sequence: CSVGRTIFDEQFF. The CDR3 DNA reads TGCAGCGTTGGCCGGACGATCTTCGATGAGCAGTTCTTC.

The V and J genes are TRBV5-1 and TRBJ1-1; D remains ambiguous. V was trimmed by 0 bases and J by 0 bases, leaving 9 bases between them. CDR3 length equals 15 residues. The germline CDR1 and CDR2 sequences are SGHRS and YFSETQ. CDR3 loop: CASSLVGPMNTEAFF. CDR3 nucleotide sequence: TGCGCCAGCAGCTTGGTGGGCCCAATGAACACTGAAGCTTTCTTT.

This chain uses TRBV6-5 with TRBJ2-3, with D unclear. Trimming took 2 bases from V and 5 from J, leaving 17 bases between them. CDR1 and CDR2 from the germline V gene are MNHEY and SVGAGI. The CDR3 is 16 amino acids. The CDR3 sequence: CASSYLGRSSLDTQYF. The DNA of the CDR3 is TGTGCCAGCAGTTACCTCGGACGTTCGTCTTTAGATACGCAGTATTTT.

The chain links TRBV21-1 to TRBJ2-2. TRBV21-1 is annotated as a pseudogene. This CDR3 comprises 12 residues. CDR3 nucleotide sequence: TGTGCCAGCAGCACCCACACCGGGGAGCTGTTTTTT. Its protein is CASSTHTGELFF.

This clone was detected a few times. As DNA, the CDR3 is TGTGCCAGCACCCCCCGGGGCGCCGGCATCACTGAAGCTTTCTTT. Its translation is CASTPRGAGITEAFF. The chain carries TRBV7-2 and TRBJ1-1; D is possibly TRBD1 (5 bases). V was cut by 7 bases and J by 4 bases, with 19 bases left in between. Germline lookup yields CDR1 SGHTA and CDR2 FQGNSA. The CDR3 is 15 residues long.

This chain joins TRBV27 and TRBJ2-4, with 7 bases lining up with TRBD2. The germline V gene encodes CDR1 MNHEY and CDR2 SMNVEV (reference sequence). The CDR3 totals 11 residues. Trimming removed 5 bases from V and 15 bases from J; junction bases left unmatched: 7. CDR3: CASSQGLRWYF. In DNA form, the CDR3 reads TGTGCCAGCAGTCAGGGACTAAGGTGGTACTTC.

V is TRBV11-2 and J is TRBJ1-4; a possible D gene is TRBD1 (5 bases). The germline V gene has CDR1 SGHAT and CDR2 FQNNGV. The CDR3 contains 16 residues. The V gene lost 5 bases and the J gene lost 7 bases, with 20 bases spanning the gap. The CDR3 is CASSPWGNSAGEKLFF. The CDR3 DNA reads as TGTGCCAGCAGCCCCTGGGGCAACTCGGCGGGTGAAAAACTGTTTTTT.

This rearrangement joins TRBV19 to TRBJ2-5; TRBD1 or TRBD2 may be the D gene (5 bases each). Per germline, CDR1 LNHDA and CDR2 SQIVND (reference sequence). The CDR3 spans 15 residues. Trimming shortened V by 4 bases and J by 4 bases, and 16 bases separated the two germline ends. The CDR3 DNA reads TGTGCCAGTAGTAAAAAAGGGACGAGCGGAGAGACCCAGTACTTC. Encoded protein: CASSKKGTSGETQYF. Together with reference TRBV19 and TRBJ2-5, the CDR3 gives the full variable domain: DGGITQSPKYLFRKEGQNVTLSCEQNLNHDAMYWYRQDPGQGLRLIYYSQIVNDFQKGDIAEGYSVSREKKESFPLTVTSAQKNPTAFYLCASSKKGTSGETQYFGPGTRLLVL.

J is TRBJ1-4 and V is TRBV5-1, with 7 bases identical to TRBD1. This CDR3 is 16 amino acids long. Germline V gene sequence: CDR1 SGHRS, CDR2 YFSETQ. J was trimmed by 1 base and V by 4 bases; bases with no gene match: 7. The CDR3: CASSMRGQGTNEKLFF. CDR3 DNA: TGCGCCAGCAGCATGAGGGGGCAAGGAACTAATGAAAAACTGTTTTTT. Full variable domain (rest looked up from reference TRBV5-1 and TRBJ1-4): KAGVTQTPRYLIKTRGQQVTLSCSPISGHRSVSWYQQTPGQGLQFLFEYFSETQRNKGNFPGRFSGRQFSNSRSEMNVSTLELGDSALYLCASSMRGQGTNEKLFFGSGTQLSVL.

J is TRBJ2-1 and V is TRBV7-7, with D possibly being TRBD1 or TRBD2 (5 bases each). Per germline, CDR1 SSHAT and CDR2 FNYEAQ (reference sequence). The V gene lost 8 bases and the J gene lost 10 bases, with 21 bases spanning the gap. This CDR3 is 14 amino acids long. The CDR3 DNA reads TGTGCCAGCCAAGTGGGGACGAGCATCGGGGAGCAGTTCTTC. It translates to CASQVGTSIGEQFF.